A selection of T cell receptor beta chains follows, all from one sample in a study of shared clonotypes between healthy human individuals. Assay: immunoSEQ multiplex PCR; the TCRdb copy retains only in-frame clones and omits some. Here the sample spans 2 million to 2.5 million clones, over 85% being singletons. The sample consisted of naive CD4+ T cells from PBMCs. The receptors derive from a man aged 18 to 29 in good health. Some clones in this sample may be carry-over from other donors' samples. The conserved cysteine and the conserved F or W are not part of the CDR3 here.

v_call | cdr3_aa
TRBV7-2 | ASSLATEGSSTDTQY
TRBV6-1 | ASSEVGGASAQY
TRBV6-5 | ATFPGPPSYGYT
TRBV9 | ASSVATSGTGELF
TRBV18 | ASSPGGGQSWETQY
TRBV7-9 | ASSLPGTYEQY
TRBV6-1 | ASSVLAGPYNEQF
TRBV7-8 | ASSLLGVRSDTGELF
TRBV28 | ASSILTGGTEAF
TRBV7-3 | ASSPGRGSDEQY
TRBV5-4 | ASSLRGSTDTQY
TRBV20-1 | SVPGADTQY
TRBV15 | ATSSGQPWWGYT
TRBV28 | ASSGGGPYEQY
TRBV18 | ASSPIGPGQLKETQY
TRBV5-1 | ASSYRDRGMAF
TRBV5-1 | ASSLDPSNYGYT
TRBV7-9 | ASSLARPRAGAETQY
TRBV14 | ASSLHGTGSTEAF
TRBV4-3 | ASSQSLSESTDTQY
TRBV6-1 | ASSGSIGETQY
TRBV7-2 | ASSSRHRSDYGYT
TRBV19 | ASSIVEGWRTGELF
TRBV13 | ASSLAVLAGESDTQY
TRBV5-5 | ASSFGLAGGPGYNEQF
TRBV18 | ASSPQGMTSGSTNEQF
TRBV27 | ASSSRAGGVKTEAF
TRBV2 | ASSEAQRTSGGSYEQY
TRBV19 | ASSLLVRGARTDTQY
TRBV7-3 | ASTPSGTGELF
TRBV19 | ASSREPQETQY
TRBV6-1 | ASSDGTGLAGGPGYTQY
TRBV5-1 | ASSLAAGVPDTQY
TRBV7-8 | ASSLSGNSYNEQF
TRBV7-3 | ASSPYGLAGGGGTDTQY
TRBV7-3 | ASSLTGDRTNKNEQF
TRBV6-1 | ASSEAGTAHEQY
TRBV2 | ASSTQGRETQY
TRBV5-1 | ASSQGLAGPYEQY
TRBV28 | ASTLDRGREKLF